This T cell receptor (beta chain) emerged from a study of cytomegalovirus exposure and HLA in healthy donors. Broader study findings: In vitro work confirmed that three CMV-associated chains recognize CMV antigens. Subsequent analysis revealed that first-cohort TCR clusters tended to co-occur in the roughly 120 validation repertoires. Most TCRs appeared rarely, but some public TCRs recurred in many donors. Altogether, 160 or so TCR beta chains were recorded as cytomegalovirus-associated.

Regarding this clone: Its cognate antigen is unknown.

V shed 0 bases and J 6 bases; nucleotides not matched to a gene: 9. CDR3 length equals 17 residues. CDR1 and CDR2 from the germline V gene are MNHEY and SMNVEV (reference sequence). Method: immunoSEQ multiplex PCR; TCRdb's copy keeps in-frame clones and lacks some. The sample yields 60,000 to 90,000 clones, around 94% seen once. Sequenced: PBMCs. This TCR was recovered from a woman under 30 in good health and CMV-seronegative. V is TRBV27 and J is TRBJ2-2; 8 nucleotides agree with TRBD1. The CDR3: CASSLSLRQGWSGELFF. As DNA, the CDR3 is TGTGCCAGCAGTTTATCTTTAAGACAGGGGTGGTCCGGGGAGCTGTTTTTT.